This T cell receptor (beta chain) originates from a study of response to subunit inactivated influenza vaccine. TCRdb recomputed calls from the RT-PCR reads with MiXCR, one row per CDR3 protein. Among hundreds of thousands of distinct CDR3 sequences listed, 13% were seen once. The CDR3 has 11 amino acids. Trimming shortened V by 4 bases and J by 8 bases, and 11 bases separated the two germline ends. The V gene's germline CDR1 is SQVTM and CDR2 ANQGSEA. This chain links TRBV29-1 with TRBJ1-2; TRBD1 is a possible D gene (5 bases). The input for sequencing was PBMCs from blood, taken 40 to 50 days after vaccination. The TCR originated in a man aged 45-65 years who received an inactivated influenza vaccine. Here the CDR3 DNA reads TGCAGCGTTGGGGGTAGGGGCGGCTACACCTTC. Translation gives CSVGGRGGYTF.